The sequence of this TCR beta chain was determined in a study of blood T cell repertoires in COVID-19. Study-level information: From the United States, Italy and Spain came samples of acute and convalescent COVID-19. PBMCs, B-cell-depleted T cells, or T cells provided the cDNA or gDNA that made up the material.

Germline assignment: CDR1 LNHDA and CDR2 SQIVND (reference sequence). This CDR3 is built from 13 residues. The V end was cut by 4 bases, the J end by 3 bases, with 10 bases between. Methods used by the authors: By means of reference gene primer amplification, nucleated cell counts were estimated. Assay: immunoSEQ multiplex PCR; the TCRdb copy retains only in-frame clones and omits some. V and J calls and clone size are copied from that table; D and trimming were computed from the DNA. This table has about 140,000 clones, about 86% appearing once. The clonotype originates from a woman in her sixties with acute or convalescent COVID-19. The V gene is TRBV19, the J gene TRBJ2-7; D is uncertain. The source material was peripheral blood. Written as DNA, the CDR3 is TGTGCCAGTAGTAGAGCAAGAATCTACGAGCAGTACTTC. This gives the protein CASSRARIYEQYF.